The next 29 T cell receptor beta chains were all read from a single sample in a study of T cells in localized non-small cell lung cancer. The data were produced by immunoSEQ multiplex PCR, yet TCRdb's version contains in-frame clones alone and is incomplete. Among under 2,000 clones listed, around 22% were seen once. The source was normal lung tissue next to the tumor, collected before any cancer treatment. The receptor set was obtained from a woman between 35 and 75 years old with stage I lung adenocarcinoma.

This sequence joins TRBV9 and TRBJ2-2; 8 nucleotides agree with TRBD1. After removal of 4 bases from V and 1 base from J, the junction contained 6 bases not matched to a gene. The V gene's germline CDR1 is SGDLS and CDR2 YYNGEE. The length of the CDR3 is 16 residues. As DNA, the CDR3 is TGTGCCAGCAGCATCCCCGGGACAGGGAACACCGGGGAGCTGTTTTTT. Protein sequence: CASSIPGTGNTGELFF.

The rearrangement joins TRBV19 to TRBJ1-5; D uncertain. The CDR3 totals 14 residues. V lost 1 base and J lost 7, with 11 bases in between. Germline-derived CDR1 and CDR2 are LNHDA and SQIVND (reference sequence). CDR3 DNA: TGTGCCAGTAGTATAGGGGGATCCCGGCAGCCCCAGCATTTT. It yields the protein CASSIGGSRQPQHF.

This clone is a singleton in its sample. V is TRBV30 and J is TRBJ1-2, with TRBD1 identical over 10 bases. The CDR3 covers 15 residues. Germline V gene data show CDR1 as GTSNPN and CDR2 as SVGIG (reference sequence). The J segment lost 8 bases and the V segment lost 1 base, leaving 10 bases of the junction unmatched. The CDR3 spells CAWSEMRDRGDGYTF. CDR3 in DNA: TGTGCCTGGAGTGAAATGCGGGACAGGGGTGACGGCTACACCTTC.

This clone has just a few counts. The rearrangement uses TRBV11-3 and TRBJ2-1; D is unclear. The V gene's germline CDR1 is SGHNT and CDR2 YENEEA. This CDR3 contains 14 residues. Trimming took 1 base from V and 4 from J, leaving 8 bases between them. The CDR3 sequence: CASSLVRGYNEQFF. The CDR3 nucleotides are TGTGCCAGCAGCTTAGTAAGAGGATACAATGAGCAGTTCTTC.

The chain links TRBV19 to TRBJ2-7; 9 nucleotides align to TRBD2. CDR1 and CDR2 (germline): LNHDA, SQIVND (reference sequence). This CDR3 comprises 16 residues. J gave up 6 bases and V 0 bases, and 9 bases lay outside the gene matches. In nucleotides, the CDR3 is TGTGCCAGTAGTATAGATCTGTCTAGCGGGGCGTTCGAGCAGTACTTC. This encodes CASSIDLSSGAFEQYF.

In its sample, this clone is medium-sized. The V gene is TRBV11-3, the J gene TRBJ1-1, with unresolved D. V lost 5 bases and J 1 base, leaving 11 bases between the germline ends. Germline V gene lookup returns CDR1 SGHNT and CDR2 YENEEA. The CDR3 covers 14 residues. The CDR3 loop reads CASSPRTENTEAFF. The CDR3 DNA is TGTGCCAGCAGCCCCCGGACCGAGAACACTGAAGCTTTCTTT.

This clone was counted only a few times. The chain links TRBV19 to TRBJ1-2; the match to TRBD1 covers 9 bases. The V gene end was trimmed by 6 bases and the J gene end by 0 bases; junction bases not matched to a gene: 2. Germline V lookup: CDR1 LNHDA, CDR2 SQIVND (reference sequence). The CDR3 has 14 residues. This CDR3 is CASRDRGANYGYTF. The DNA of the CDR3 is TGTGCCAGTAGGGACAGGGGAGCTAACTATGGCTACACCTTC.

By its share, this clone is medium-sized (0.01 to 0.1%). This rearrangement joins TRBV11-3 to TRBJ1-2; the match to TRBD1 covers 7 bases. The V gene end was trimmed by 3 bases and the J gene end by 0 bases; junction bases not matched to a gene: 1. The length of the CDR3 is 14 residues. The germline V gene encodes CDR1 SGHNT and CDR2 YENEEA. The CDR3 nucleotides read TGTGCCAGCAGCTTCAGGGGGTCTAACTATGGCTACACCTTC. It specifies CASSFRGSNYGYTF.

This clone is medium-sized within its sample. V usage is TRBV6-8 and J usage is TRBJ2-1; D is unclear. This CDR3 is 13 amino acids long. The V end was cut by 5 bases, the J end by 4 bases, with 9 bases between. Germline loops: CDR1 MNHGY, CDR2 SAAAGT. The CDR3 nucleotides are TGTGCCAGCAGTGTGGGCCCTTACAATGAGCAGTTCTTC. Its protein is CASSVGPYNEQFF.

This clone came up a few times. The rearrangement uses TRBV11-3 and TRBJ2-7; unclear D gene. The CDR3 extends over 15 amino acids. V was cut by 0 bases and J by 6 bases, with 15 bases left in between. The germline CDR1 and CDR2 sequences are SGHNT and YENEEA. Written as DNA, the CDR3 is TGTGCCAGCAGCTTAGACGCGGCTTTTGGCTCCGAGCAGTACTTC. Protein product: CASSLDAAFGSEQYF.

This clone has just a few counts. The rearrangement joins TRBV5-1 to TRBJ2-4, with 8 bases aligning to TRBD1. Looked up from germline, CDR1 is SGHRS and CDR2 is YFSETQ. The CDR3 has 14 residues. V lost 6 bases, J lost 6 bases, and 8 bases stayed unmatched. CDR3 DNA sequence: TGCGCCAGCAAGGACAGGGAGCAGGGAAACATTCAGTACTTC. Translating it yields CASKDREQGNIQYF.

CDR3 loop: CASSLGPSSYEQYF. The CDR3 DNA follows: TGCGCCAGCAGCTTGGGACCCAGCTCCTACGAGCAGTACTTC. The chain recombines TRBV5-1 with TRBJ2-7, with D hard to call. The V gene lost 0 bases and the J gene lost 0 bases, with 7 bases spanning the gap. CDR1 SGHRS and CDR2 YFSETQ come from the germline V gene. The CDR3 has 14 amino acids.

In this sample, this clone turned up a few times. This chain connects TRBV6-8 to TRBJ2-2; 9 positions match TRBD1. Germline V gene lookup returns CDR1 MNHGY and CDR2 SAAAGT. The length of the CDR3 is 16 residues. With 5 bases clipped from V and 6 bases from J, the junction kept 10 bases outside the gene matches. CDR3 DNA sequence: TGTGCCAGCAGTGACTACCCCGGGACAGGGCCCGGGGAGCTGTTTTTT. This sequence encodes CASSDYPGTGPGELFF.

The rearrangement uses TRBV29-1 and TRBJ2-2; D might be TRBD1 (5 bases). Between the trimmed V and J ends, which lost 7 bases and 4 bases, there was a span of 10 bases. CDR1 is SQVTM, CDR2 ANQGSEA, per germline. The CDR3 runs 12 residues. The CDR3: CSGTQGTGELFF. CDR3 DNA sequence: TGCAGCGGGACCCAGGGCACCGGGGAGCTGTTTTTT.

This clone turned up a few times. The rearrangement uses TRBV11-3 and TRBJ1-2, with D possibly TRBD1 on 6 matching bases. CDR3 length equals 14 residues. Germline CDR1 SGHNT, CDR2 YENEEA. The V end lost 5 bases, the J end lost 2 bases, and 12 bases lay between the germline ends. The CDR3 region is CASSHLGGNYGYTF. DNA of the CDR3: TGTGCCAGCAGCCACCTAGGGGGGAACTATGGCTACACCTTC.

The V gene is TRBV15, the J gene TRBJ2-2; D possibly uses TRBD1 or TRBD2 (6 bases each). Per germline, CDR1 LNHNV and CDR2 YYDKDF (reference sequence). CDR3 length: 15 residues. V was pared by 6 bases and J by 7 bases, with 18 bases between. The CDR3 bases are TGTGCCACCAGTGGACTGAGGGGGGCAGGCGGGGAGCTGTTTTTT. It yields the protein CATSGLRGAGGELFF.

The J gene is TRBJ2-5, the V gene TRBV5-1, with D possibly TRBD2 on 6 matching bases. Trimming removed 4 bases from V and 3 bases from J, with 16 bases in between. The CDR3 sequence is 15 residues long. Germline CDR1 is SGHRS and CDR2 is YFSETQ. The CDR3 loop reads CASSPVLAAKETQYF. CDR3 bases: TGCGCCAGCAGCCCCGTACTAGCTGCTAAAGAGACCCAGTACTTC. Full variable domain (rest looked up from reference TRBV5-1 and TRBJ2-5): KAGVTQTPRYLIKTRGQQVTLSCSPISGHRSVSWYQQTPGQGLQFLFEYFSETQRNKGNFPGRFSGRQFSNSRSEMNVSTLELGDSALYLCASSPVLAAKETQYFGPGTRLLVL.

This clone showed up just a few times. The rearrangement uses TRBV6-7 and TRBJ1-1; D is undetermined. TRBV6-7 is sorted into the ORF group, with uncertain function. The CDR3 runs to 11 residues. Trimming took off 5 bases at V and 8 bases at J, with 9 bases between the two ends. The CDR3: CASSNPREAFF. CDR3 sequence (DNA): TGTGCCAGCAGTAACCCGAGAGAAGCTTTCTTT.

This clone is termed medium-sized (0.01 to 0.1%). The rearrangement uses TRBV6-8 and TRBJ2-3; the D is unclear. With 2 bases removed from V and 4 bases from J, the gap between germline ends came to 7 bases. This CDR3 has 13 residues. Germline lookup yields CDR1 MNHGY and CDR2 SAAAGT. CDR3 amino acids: CASSYPGPDTQYF. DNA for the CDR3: TGTGCCAGCAGTTACCCTGGGCCAGATACGCAGTATTTT.

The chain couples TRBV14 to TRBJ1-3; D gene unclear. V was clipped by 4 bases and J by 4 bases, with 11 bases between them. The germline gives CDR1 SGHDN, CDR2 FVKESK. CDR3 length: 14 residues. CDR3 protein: CASSPVASGNTIYF. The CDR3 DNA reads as TGTGCCAGCAGCCCCGTCGCCTCAGGAAACACCATATATTTT. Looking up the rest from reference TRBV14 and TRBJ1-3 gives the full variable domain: EAGVTQFPSHSVIEKGQTVTLRCDPISGHDNLYWYRRVMGKEIKFLLHFVKESKQDESGMPNNRFLAERTGGTYSTLKVQPAELEDSGVYFCASSPVASGNTIYFGEGSWLTVV.

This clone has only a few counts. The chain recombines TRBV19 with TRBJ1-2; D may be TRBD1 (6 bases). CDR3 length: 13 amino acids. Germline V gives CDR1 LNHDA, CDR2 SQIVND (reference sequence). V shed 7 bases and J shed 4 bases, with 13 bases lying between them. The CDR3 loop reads CASTPDSPYGYTF. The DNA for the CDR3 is TGTGCCAGTACTCCGGACAGCCCCTATGGCTACACCTTC.

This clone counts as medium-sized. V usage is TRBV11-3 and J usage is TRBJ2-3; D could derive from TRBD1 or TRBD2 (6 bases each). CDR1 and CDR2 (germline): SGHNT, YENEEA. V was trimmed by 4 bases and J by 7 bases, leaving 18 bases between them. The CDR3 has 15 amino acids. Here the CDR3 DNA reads TGTGCCAGCAGCTCCCAAAACGGGGGCGGAAATACGCAGTATTTT. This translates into CASSSQNGGGNTQYF.

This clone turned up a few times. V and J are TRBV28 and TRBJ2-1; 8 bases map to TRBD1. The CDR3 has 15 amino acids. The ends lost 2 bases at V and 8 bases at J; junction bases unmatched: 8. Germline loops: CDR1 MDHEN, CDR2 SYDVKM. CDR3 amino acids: CASSLGQGARDEQFF. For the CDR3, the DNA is TGTGCCAGCAGTTTAGGGCAGGGGGCGCGAGATGAGCAGTTCTTC.

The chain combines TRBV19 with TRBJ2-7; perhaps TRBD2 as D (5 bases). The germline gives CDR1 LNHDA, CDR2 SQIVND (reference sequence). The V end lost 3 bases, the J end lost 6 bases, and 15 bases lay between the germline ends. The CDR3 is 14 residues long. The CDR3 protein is CASSIQTLGGEQYF. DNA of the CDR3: TGTGCCAGTAGTATTCAGACGCTCGGAGGCGAGCAGTACTTC.

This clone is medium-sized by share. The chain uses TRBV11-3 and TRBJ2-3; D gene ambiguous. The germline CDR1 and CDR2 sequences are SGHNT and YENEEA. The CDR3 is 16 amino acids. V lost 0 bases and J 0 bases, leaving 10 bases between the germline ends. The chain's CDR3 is CASSLEHPPSTDTQYF. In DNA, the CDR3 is TGTGCCAGCAGCTTAGAACATCCTCCTAGCACAGATACGCAGTATTTT.

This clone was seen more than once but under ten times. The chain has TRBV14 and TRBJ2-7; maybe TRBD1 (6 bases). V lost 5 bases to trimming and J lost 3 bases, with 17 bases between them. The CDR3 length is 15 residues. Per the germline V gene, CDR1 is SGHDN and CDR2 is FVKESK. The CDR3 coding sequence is TGTGCCAGCAGCTTTTCTGGTCTGACAGGCTACGAGCAGTACTTC. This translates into CASSFSGLTGYEQYF.

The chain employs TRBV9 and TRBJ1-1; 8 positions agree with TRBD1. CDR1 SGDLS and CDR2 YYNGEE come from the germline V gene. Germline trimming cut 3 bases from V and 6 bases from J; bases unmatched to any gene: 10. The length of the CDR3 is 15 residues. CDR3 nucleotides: TGTGCCAGCAGCGCCTCTCAGGGGGCTGGGGCTGAAGCTTTCTTT. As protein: CASSASQGAGAEAFF.

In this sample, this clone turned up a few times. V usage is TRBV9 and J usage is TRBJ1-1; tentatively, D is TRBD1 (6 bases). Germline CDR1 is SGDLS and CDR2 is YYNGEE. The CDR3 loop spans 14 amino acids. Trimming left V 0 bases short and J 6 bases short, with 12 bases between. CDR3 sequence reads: CASSVDGGPAEAFF. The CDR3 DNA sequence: TGTGCCAGCAGCGTAGATGGGGGCCCCGCTGAAGCTTTCTTT. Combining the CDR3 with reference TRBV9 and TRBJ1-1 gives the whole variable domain DSGVTQTPKHLITATGQRVTLRCSPRSGDLSVYWYQQSLDQGLQFLIQYYNGEERAKGNILERFSAQQFPDLHSELNLSSLELGDSALYFCASSVDGGPAEAFFGQGTRLTVV.

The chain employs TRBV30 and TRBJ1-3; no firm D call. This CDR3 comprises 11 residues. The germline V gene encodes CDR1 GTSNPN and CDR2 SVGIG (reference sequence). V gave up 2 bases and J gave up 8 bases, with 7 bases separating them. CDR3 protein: CAWSSADTIYF. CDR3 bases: TGTGCCTGGAGTTCTGCGGACACCATATATTTT.